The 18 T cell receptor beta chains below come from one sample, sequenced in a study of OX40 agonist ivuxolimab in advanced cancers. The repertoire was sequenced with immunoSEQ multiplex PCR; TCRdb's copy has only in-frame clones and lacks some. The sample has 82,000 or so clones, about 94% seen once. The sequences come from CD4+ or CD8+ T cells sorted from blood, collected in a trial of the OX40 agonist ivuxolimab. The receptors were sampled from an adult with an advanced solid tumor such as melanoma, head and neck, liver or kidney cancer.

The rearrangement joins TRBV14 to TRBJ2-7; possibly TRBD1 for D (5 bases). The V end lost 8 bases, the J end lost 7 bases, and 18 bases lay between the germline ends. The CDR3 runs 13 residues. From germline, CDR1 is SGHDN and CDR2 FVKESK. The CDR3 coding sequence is TGTGCCAGCCGGCCGGTGGGGCGTCGGGAGCAGTACTTC. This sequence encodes CASRPVGRREQYF.

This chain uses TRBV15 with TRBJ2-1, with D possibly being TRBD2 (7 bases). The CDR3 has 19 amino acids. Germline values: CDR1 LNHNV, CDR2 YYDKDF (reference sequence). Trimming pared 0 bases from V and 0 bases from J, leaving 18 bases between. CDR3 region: CATSRDPRGGGSSYNEQFF. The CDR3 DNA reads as TGTGCCACCAGCAGAGATCCCCGAGGGGGGGGTAGCTCCTACAATGAGCAGTTCTTC.

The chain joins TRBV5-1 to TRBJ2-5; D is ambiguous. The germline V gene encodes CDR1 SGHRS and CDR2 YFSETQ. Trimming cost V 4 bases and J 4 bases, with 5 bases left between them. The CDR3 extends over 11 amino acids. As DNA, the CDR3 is TGCGCCAGCAGCGAAGCAGAGACCCAGTACTTC. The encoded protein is CASSEAETQYF.

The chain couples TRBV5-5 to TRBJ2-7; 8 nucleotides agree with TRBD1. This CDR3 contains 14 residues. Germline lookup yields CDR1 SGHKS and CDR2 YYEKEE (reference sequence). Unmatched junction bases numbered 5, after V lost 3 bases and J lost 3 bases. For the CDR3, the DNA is TGTGCCAGCAGCTCCCCAGGGGGCGGCTACGAGCAGTACTTC. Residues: CASSSPGGGYEQYF.

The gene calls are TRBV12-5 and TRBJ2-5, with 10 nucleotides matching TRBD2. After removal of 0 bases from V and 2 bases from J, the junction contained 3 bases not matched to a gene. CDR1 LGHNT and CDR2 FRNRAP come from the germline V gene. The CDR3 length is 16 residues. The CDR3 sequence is CASGLVQAGGQETQYF. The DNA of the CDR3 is TGTGCTAGTGGTTTGGTACAAGCGGGAGGGCAAGAGACCCAGTACTTC.

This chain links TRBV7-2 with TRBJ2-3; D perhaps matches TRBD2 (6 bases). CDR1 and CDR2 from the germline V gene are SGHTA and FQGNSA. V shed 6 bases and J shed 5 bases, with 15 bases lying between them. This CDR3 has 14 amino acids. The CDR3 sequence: CASRGGTGEDTQYF. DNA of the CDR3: TGTGCCAGCAGAGGAGGGACTGGAGAAGATACGCAGTATTTT. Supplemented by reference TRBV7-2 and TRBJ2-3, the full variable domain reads GAGVSQSPSNKVTEKGKDVELRCDPISGHTALYWYRQSLGQGLEFLIYFQGNSAPDKSGLPSDRFSAERTGGSVSTLTIQRTQQEDSAVYLCASRGGTGEDTQYFGPGTRLTVL.

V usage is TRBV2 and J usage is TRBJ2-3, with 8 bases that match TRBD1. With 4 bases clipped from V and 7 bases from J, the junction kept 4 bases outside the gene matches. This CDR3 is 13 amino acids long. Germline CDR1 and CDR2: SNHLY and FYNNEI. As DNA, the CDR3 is TGTGCCAGCAGTGGGACAGGGAGAAATACGCAGTATTTT. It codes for CASSGTGRNTQYF.

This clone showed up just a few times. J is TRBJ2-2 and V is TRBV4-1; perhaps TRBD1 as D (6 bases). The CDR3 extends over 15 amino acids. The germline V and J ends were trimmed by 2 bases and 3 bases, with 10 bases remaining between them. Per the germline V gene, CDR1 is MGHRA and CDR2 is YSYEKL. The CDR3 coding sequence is TGCGCCAGCAGCCAACTTGAGGGGGACACCGGGGAGCTGTTTTTT. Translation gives CASSQLEGDTGELFF.

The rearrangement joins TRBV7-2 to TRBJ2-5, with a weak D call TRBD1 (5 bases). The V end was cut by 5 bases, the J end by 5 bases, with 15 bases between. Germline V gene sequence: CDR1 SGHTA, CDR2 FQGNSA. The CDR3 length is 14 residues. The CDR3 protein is CASSPGFTRETQYF. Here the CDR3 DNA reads TGTGCCAGCAGCCCAGGGTTTACCAGGGAGACCCAGTACTTC.

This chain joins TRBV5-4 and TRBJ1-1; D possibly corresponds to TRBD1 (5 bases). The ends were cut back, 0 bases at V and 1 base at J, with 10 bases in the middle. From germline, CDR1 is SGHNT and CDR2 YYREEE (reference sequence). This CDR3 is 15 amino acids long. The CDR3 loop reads CASSLDWGGNTEAFF. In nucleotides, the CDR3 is TGTGCCAGCAGCTTGGATTGGGGGGGGAACACTGAAGCTTTCTTT.

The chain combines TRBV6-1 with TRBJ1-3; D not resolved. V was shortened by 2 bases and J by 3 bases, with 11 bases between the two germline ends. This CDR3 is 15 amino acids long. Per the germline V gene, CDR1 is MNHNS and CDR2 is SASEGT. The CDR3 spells CASSESILGGNTIYF. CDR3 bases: TGTGCCAGCAGTGAAAGCATTTTGGGTGGAAACACCATATATTTT.

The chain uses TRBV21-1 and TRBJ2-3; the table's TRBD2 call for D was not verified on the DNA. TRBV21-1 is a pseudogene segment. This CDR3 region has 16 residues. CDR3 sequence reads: CASSKRRSGEGDTQYF. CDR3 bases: TGTGCCAGCAGCAAAAGGCGTAGCGGAGAGGGAGATACGCAGTATTTT.

The CDR3 loop reads CASSQGFYEQYF. The CDR3 coding sequence is TGTGCCAGCAGCCAGGGATTCTACGAGCAGTACTTC. This chain uses TRBV6-5 with TRBJ2-7; weak D call: TRBD1 (5 bases). The length of the CDR3 is 12 residues. V was cut by 6 bases and J by 3 bases, with 9 bases left in between. The germline V gene has CDR1 MNHEY and CDR2 SVGAGI.

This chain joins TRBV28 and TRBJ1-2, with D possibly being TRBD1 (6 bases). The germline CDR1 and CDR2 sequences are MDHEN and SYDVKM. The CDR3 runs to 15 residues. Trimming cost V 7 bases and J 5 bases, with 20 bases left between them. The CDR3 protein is CASTIASGGGYGYTF. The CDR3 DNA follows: TGTGCCAGCACCATTGCATCGGGGGGCGGGTATGGCTACACCTTC.

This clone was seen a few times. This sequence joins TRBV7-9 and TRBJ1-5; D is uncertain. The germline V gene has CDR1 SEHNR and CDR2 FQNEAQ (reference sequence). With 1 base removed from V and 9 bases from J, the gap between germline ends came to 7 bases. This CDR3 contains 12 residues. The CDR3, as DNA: TGTGCCAGCAGCTTAGGGGCGGGGCCCCAGCATTTT. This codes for CASSLGAGPQHF.

The chain's CDR3 is CASSLTGIRGSGANVLTF. The CDR3 bases are TGTGCCAGTAGTCTAACAGGGATTAGGGGTTCTGGGGCCAACGTCCTGACTTTC. The V call is TRBV19, the J call TRBJ2-6; D is possibly TRBD1 (6 bases). Trimming cost V 5 bases and J 1 base, with 18 bases left between them. This CDR3 contains 18 residues. Germline V gene lookup returns CDR1 LNHDA and CDR2 SQIVND (reference sequence).

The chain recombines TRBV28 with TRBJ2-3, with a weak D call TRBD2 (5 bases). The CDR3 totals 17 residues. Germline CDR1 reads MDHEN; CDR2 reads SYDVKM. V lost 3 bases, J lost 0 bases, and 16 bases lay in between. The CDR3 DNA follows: TGTGCCAGCAGTTTGCGGGCAGCCGGCGGGAGCACAGATACGCAGTATTTT. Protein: CASSLRAAGGSTDTQYF.

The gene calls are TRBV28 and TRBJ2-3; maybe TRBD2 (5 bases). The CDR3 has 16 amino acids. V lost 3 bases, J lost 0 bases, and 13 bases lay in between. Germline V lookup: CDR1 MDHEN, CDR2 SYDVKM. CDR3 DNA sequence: TGTGCCAGCAGTTTTTTGTGGGAGTCTAGCACAGATACGCAGTATTTT. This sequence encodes CASSFLWESSTDTQYF.